The clone carrying this T cell receptor (beta chain) was detected ten times or more. Its target is not known. The entry originates in a study of T cell repertoires in cytomegalovirus infection. Findings and caveats of the study: Cumulative frequency (of public TCR beta family members) identified carriers of CMV plus the relevant HLA.

This CDR3 has 16 residues. Germline CDR1 and CDR2: SGHAT and FQNNGV. V dropped 3 bases and J dropped 2; count of bases not matched to a gene: 5. TCRdb independently ran MiXCR on the reads; one entry per CDR3 protein. The table records approximately 300,000 distinct CDR3 sequences, approximately 25% of them present only once. The sample here was cultured PBMCs, taken from culture after CMV antigen stimulation. This clonotype originated in a human donor in good health (CMV status not recorded). Some clones in this sample may be carry-over from other donors' samples. V is TRBV11-2 and J is TRBJ2-7, with 12 positions matching TRBD2. As DNA, the CDR3 is TGTGCCAGCAGCTTGCGGCTAGCGGGAGGGGCCTACGAGCAGTACTTC. Protein: CASSLRLAGGAYEQYF.